This entry lists 7 T cell receptor beta chains sequenced from one sample in a study of glioma-infiltrating T cells. Using RNA template, CDR3s of TCR alpha and beta were amplified with iRepertoire arm-PCR. MiXCR, run by TCRdb on the multiplex PCR reads, gives a single entry per CDR3 protein. The sample has more than 300,000 distinct CDR3 sequences, 41% seen once. Sequencing used glioma tissue, nonneoplastic brain tissue, or PBMCs (not recorded which). Every receptor here comes from a human donor with low-grade glioma or glioblastoma, undergoing nonglioma brain surgery, or in good health (not recorded which).

This rearrangement joins TRBV7-8 to TRBJ2-2; either TRBD1 or TRBD2 may supply D (5 bases each). CDR1 and CDR2 (germline): SGHVS, FQNEAQ. Trimming took off 5 bases at V and 2 bases at J, with 18 bases between the two ends. There are 17 residues in the CDR3. The CDR3 spells CASSQEITRGNTGELFF. In DNA form, the CDR3 reads TGTGCCAGCAGCCAAGAGATCACTAGGGGCAACACCGGGGAGCTGTTTTTT.

The CDR3 sequence: CASSPHGGLGNTIYF. The CDR3 DNA reads TGTGCCAGCAGCCCCCATGGGGGGCTCGGAAACACCATATATTTT. This chain links TRBV3-1 with TRBJ1-3; D may be TRBD1 (6 bases). Between the trimmed V and J ends, which lost 4 bases and 4 bases, there was a span of 14 bases. Germline-derived CDR1 and CDR2 are LGHDT and YNNKEL (reference sequence). This CDR3 has 15 amino acids.

The V and J genes are TRBV7-9 and TRBJ1-1; D unclear. V lost 5 bases to trimming and J lost 6 bases, with 13 bases between them. In germline, CDR1 is SEHNR, CDR2 FQNEAQ (reference sequence). There are 13 residues in the CDR3. The CDR3 protein is CASSPEAAPEAFF. CDR3 nucleotides: TGTGCCAGCAGCCCAGAGGCGGCTCCTGAAGCTTTCTTT. The whole variable domain, filled in from reference TRBV7-9 and TRBJ1-1, reads DTGVSQNPRHKITKRGQNVTFRCDPISEHNRLYWYRQTLGQGPEFLTYFQNEAQLEKSRLLSDRFSAERPKGSFSTLEIQRTEQGDSAMYLCASSPEAAPEAFFGQGTRLTVV.

The chain joins TRBV11-2 to TRBJ2-3, with D perhaps given as TRBD1 or TRBD2 (5 bases each). Germline values: CDR1 SGHAT, CDR2 FQNNGV. The CDR3 spans 14 residues. The V gene lost 4 bases and the J gene lost 11 bases, with 19 bases spanning the gap. CDR3 loop: CASSSRGDPYEQYF. The CDR3 region has the DNA TGTGCCAGCAGCTCCCGTGGGGACCCCTACGAGCAGTATTTT. Combining the CDR3 with reference TRBV11-2 and TRBJ2-3 gives the whole variable domain EAGVAQSPRYKIIEKRQSVAFWCNPISGHATLYWYQQILGQGPKLLIQFQNNGVVDDSQLPKDRFSAERLKGVDSTLKIQPAKLEDSAVYLCASSSRGDPYEQYFGPGTRLTVL.

The chain has TRBV14 and TRBJ1-2; the D gene is possibly TRBD1 (5 bases). Per germline, CDR1 SGHDN and CDR2 FVKESK. The CDR3 loop spans 14 amino acids. Trimming left V 1 base short and J 6 bases short, with 12 bases between. CDR3 nucleotides: TGTGCCAGCAGCCAAGGCAGGGTCTGGGATGGCTACACCTTC. Protein sequence: CASSQGRVWDGYTF. The full variable domain, completed using reference TRBV14 and TRBJ1-2, is EAGVTQFPSHSVIEKGQTVTLRCDPISGHDNLYWYRRVMGKEIKFLLHFVKESKQDESGMPNNRFLAERTGGTYSTLKVQPAELEDSGVYFCASSQGRVWDGYTFGSGTRLTVV.

There are many counts of this clonotype. This chain joins TRBV20-1 and TRBJ2-7, with TRBD2 matching 7 bases. CDR3 length equals 14 residues. The J segment lost 2 bases and the V segment lost 6 bases, leaving 10 bases of the junction unmatched. Germline V CDR1 and CDR2: DFQATT, SNEGSKA (reference sequence). The CDR3 sequence is CSANVASGTYEQYF. The CDR3 nucleotides are TGCAGTGCCAATGTGGCTAGCGGAACCTACGAGCAGTACTTC.

The chain links TRBV20-1 to TRBJ1-5, with D unclear. Germline CDR1 and CDR2: DFQATT and SNEGSKA (reference sequence). V shed 6 bases and J shed 0 bases, with 6 bases lying between them. The CDR3 length is 12 residues. CDR3 sequence: CSATFSNQPQHF. The CDR3, as DNA: TGCAGTGCAACGTTTAGCAATCAGCCCCAGCATTTT.